This T cell receptor beta chain emerged from a study of T cells in Graves' hyperthyroidism and ophthalmopathy. Diagnoses were made from clinical symptoms, serum measures (thyroxine and TRAb), thyroid ultrasound and orbital computed tomography. The source material, RNA transcripts, was used to amplify TCR beta CDR3 regions. First-round RT-PCR with HTBI primers amplified the TCR CDR3 region. TCRdb used MiXCR to reprocess the multiplex PCR reads, holding one entry per CDR3 protein. This table has fewer than 550,000 distinct CDR3 sequences, 15% to 19% appearing once. Sequencing was performed on blood. This TCR was sampled from a woman younger than 30 with Graves' hyperthyroidism.

CDR3 nucleotides: TGTGCCAGCAGTTGGGCAGGTCGAGAACCCCTCCACTTT. This translates into CASSWAGREPLHF. The chain joins TRBV28 to TRBJ1-6; the D is unclear. V was clipped by 4 bases and J by 12 bases, with 13 bases between them. Germline assignment: CDR1 MDHEN and CDR2 SYDVKM. This CDR3 contains 13 residues.